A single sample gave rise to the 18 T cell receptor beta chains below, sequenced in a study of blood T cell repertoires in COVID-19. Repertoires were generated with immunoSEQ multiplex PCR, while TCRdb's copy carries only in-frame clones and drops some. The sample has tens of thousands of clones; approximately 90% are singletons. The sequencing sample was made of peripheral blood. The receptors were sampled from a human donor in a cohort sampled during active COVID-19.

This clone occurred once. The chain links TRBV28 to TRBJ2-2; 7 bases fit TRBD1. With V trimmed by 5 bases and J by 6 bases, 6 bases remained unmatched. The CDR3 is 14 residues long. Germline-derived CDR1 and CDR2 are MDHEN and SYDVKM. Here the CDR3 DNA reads TGTGCCAGCAGTCGGGACAGCCGGGCCGGGGAGCTGTTTTTT. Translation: CASSRDSRAGELFF.

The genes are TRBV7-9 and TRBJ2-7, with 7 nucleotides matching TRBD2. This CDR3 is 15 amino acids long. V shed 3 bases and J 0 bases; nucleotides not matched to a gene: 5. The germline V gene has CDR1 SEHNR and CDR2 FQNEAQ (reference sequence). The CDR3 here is CASSLEAGASYEQYF. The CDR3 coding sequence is TGTGCCAGCAGCTTGGAGGCGGGAGCCTCCTACGAGCAGTACTTC.

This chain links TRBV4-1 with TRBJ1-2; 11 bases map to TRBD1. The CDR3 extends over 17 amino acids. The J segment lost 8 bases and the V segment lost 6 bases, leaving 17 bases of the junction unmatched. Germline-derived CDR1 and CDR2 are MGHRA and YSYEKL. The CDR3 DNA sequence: TGCGCCAGCAGGACTCCGAGGACAGGGGGCGCCCCGGGGGGCTACACCTTC. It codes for CASRTPRTGGAPGGYTF.

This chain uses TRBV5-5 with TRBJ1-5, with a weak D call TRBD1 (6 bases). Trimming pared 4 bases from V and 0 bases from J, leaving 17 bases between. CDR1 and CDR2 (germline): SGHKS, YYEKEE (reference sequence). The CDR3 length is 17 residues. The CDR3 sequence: CASSPVLQGHSNQPQHF. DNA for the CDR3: TGTGCCAGCAGCCCAGTATTACAGGGTCATAGCAATCAGCCCCAGCATTTT.

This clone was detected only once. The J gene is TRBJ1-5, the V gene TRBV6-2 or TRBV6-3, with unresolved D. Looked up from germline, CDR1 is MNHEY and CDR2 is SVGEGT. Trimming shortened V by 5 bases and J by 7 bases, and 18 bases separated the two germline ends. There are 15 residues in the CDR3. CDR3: CASSAAGTGRQPQHF. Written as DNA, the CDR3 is TGTGCCAGCAGTGCCGCAGGTACGGGGAGACAGCCCCAGCATTTT.

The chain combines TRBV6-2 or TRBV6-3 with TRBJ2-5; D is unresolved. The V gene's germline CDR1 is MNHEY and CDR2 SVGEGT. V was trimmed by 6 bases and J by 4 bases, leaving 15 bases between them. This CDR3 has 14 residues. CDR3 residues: CASSLVSIGETQYF. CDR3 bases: TGTGCCAGCAGCCTCGTTTCAATCGGAGAGACCCAGTACTTC.

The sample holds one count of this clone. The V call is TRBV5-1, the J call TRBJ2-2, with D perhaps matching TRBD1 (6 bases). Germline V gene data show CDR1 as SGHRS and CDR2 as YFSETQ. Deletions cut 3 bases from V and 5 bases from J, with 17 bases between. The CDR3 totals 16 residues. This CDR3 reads CASSSTGTDATGELFF. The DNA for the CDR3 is TGCGCCAGCAGCTCTACAGGGACCGATGCGACCGGGGAGCTGTTTTTT.

In DNA form, the CDR3 reads TGTGCCAGCAGGCCACAGGGGGCTGGCAATCAGCCCCAGCATTTT. Protein sequence: CASRPQGAGNQPQHF. J is TRBJ1-5 and V is TRBV7-2; 9 bases are a match to TRBD1. V was clipped by 6 bases and J by 2 bases; unmatched bases: 5. The CDR3 runs 15 residues. Germline CDR1 and CDR2: SGHTA and FQGNSA.

CDR3 sequence: CASSVTGDSGNTIYF. The DNA for the CDR3 is TGTGCCAGCAGCGTTACAGGGGACTCTGGAAACACCATATATTTT. V usage is TRBV11-3 and J usage is TRBJ1-3; the match to TRBD1 covers 7 bases. Germline CDR1 reads SGHNT; CDR2 reads YENEEA. J gave up 0 bases and V 5 bases, and 4 bases lay outside the gene matches. The CDR3 spans 15 residues.

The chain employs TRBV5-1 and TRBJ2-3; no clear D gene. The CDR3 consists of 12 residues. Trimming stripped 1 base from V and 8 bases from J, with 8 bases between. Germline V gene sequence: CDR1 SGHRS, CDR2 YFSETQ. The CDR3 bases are TGCGCCAGCAGCTTGTCCCGCGGTACGCAGTATTTT. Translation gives CASSLSRGTQYF.

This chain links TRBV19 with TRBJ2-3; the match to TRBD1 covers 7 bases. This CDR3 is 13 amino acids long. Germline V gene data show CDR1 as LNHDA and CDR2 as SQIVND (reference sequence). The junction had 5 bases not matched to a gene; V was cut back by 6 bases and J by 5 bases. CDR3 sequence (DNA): TGTGCCAGTAGACAGGGGCCTAAAGATACGCAGTATTTT. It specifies CASRQGPKDTQYF.

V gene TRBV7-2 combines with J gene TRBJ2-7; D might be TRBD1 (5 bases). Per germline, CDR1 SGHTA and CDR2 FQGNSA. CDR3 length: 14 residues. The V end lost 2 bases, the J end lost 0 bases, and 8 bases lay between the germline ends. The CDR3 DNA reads TGTGCCAGCAGCTTAAAGGGGAACTCCTACGAGCAGTACTTC. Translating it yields CASSLKGNSYEQYF. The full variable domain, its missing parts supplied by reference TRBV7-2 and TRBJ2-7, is GAGVSQSPSNKVTEKGKDVELRCDPISGHTALYWYRQSLGQGLEFLIYFQGNSAPDKSGLPSDRFSAERTGGSVSTLTIQRTQQEDSAVYLCASSLKGNSYEQYFGPGTRLTVT.

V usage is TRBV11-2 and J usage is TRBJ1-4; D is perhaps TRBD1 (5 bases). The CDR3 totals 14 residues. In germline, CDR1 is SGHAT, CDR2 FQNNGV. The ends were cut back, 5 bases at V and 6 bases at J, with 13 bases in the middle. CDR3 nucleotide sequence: TGTGCCAGCAGCCAGGGATGGGGCGATGAAAAACTGTTTTTT. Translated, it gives CASSQGWGDEKLFF.

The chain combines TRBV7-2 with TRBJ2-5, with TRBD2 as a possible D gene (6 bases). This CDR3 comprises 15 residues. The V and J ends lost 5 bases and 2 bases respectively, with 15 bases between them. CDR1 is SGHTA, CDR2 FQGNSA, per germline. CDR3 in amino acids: CASSPRTGTQETQYF. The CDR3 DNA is TGTGCCAGCAGCCCTAGGACGGGGACTCAAGAGACCCAGTACTTC.

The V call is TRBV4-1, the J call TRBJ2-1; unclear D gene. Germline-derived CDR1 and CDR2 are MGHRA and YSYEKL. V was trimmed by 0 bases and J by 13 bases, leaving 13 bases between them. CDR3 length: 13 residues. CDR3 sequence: CASSQDNRRQQFF. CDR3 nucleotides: TGCGCCAGCAGCCAAGATAACCGAAGACAACAGTTCTTC.

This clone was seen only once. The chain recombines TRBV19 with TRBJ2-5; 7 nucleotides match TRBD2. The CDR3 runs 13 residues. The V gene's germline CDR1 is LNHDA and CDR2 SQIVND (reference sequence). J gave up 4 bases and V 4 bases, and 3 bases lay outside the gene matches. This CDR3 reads CASSNREGETQYF. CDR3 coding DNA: TGTGCCAGTAGTAATAGGGAGGGAGAGACCCAGTACTTC.

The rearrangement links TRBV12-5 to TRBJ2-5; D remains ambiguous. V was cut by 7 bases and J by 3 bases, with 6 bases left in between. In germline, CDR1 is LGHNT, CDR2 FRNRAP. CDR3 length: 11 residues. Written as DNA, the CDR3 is TGTGCTAGTGTCCTTGAAGAGACCCAGTACTTC. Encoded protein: CASVLEETQYF.

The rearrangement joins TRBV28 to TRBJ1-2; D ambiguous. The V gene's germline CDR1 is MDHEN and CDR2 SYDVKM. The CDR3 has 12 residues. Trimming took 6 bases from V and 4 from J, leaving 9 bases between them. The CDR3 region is CASRESLYGYTF. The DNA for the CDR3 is TGTGCCAGCAGAGAGTCCCTCTATGGCTACACCTTC.